Shown below are 14 T cell receptor beta chains from a single sample sequenced in a study of patients and donors after allogeneic stem cell transplantation. TCRdb analysed the RT-PCR reads with MiXCR anew, one entry per CDR3 protein. Of some 230,000 distinct CDR3 sequences listed, over 12% are singletons. Source material: blood, either unsorted or a sorted T cell fraction (not recorded which). The receptors derive from a human donor who was either an allogeneic HSCT recipient or a stem cell or donor lymphocyte infusion donor (not recorded which). It is not recorded whose cells these are; they may come from a transplant donor.

The rearrangement joins TRBV7-8 to TRBJ1-2; possibly TRBD1 for D (5 bases). The CDR3 is made up of 16 amino acids. Germline CDR1 SGHVS, CDR2 FQNEAQ. Trimming cost V 3 bases and J 8 bases, with 22 bases left between them. Here the CDR3 DNA reads TGTGCCAGCAGCTTTGACAGAACCCTCCCCAGGTTAGGCTACACCTTC. It specifies CASSFDRTLPRLGYTF.

This clonotype was picked up a small number of times. This chain uses TRBV5-5 with TRBJ1-2; the D gene is possibly TRBD1 (6 bases). The CDR3 totals 16 residues. V dropped 0 bases and J dropped 4 bases, with 16 bases sitting between them. Germline assignment: CDR1 SGHKS and CDR2 YYEKEE (reference sequence). For the CDR3, the DNA is TGTGCCAGCAGCTTGGGAAACGGACAGCCCATCTATGGCTACACCTTC. This sequence encodes CASSLGNGQPIYGYTF.

This clonotype was counted at least ten times. This chain links TRBV19 with TRBJ2-1; 7 bases align to TRBD2. The germline CDR1 and CDR2 sequences are LNHDA and SQIVND (reference sequence). The CDR3 spans 13 residues. V dropped 4 bases and J dropped 9; count of bases not matched to a gene: 6. The CDR3 nucleotides read TGTGCCAGTAGTAATCCCCGCGGGGGTGAGCAGTTCTTC. This codes for CASSNPRGGEQFF.

In this sample, this clonotype turned up many times. This rearrangement joins TRBV27 to TRBJ1-1; a possible D gene is TRBD1 (5 bases). The V gene lost 3 bases and the J gene lost 7 bases, with 15 bases spanning the gap. The germline V gene encodes CDR1 MNHEY and CDR2 SMNVEV (reference sequence). There are 14 residues in the CDR3. The DNA for the CDR3 is TGTGCCAGCAGTTTCTCCGGACGGGACCGTGAAGCTTTCTTT. This gives the protein CASSFSGRDREAFF.

V usage is TRBV5-1 and J usage is TRBJ2-5; 10 bases are a match to TRBD2. Trimming removed 1 base from V and 2 bases from J; junction bases left unmatched: 5. Germline CDR1 SGHRS, CDR2 YFSETQ. This CDR3 has 16 residues. The CDR3 nucleotides are TGCGCCAGCAGCTTGTTAGCGGGGGGCTGGCAAGAGACCCAGTACTTC. Its translation is CASSLLAGGWQETQYF. Together with reference TRBV5-1 and TRBJ2-5, the CDR3 gives the full variable domain: KAGVTQTPRYLIKTRGQQVTLSCSPISGHRSVSWYQQTPGQGLQFLFEYFSETQRNKGNFPGRFSGRQFSNSRSEMNVSTLELGDSALYLCASSLLAGGWQETQYFGPGTRLLVL.

The gene calls are TRBV6-6 and TRBJ1-4; D not certain. Germline V gene data show CDR1 as MNHNY and CDR2 as SVGAGI (reference sequence). Trimming cost V 2 bases and J 10 bases, with 5 bases left between them. The CDR3 is made up of 11 amino acids. For the CDR3, the DNA is TGTGCCAGCAGTTACGGAGGAAAACTGTTTTTT. It is translated as CASSYGGKLFF.

This clonotype was counted only a few times. The genes are TRBV11-2 and TRBJ1-3; D is unresolved. Per germline, CDR1 SGHAT and CDR2 FQNNGV. The CDR3 covers 18 residues. V was pared by 2 bases and J by 0 bases, with 17 bases between. The CDR3 DNA is TGTGCCAGCAGCTTATCCCTTGCGGGGTCACCCTCTGGAAACACCATATATTTT. It codes for CASSLSLAGSPSGNTIYF.

This clonotype showed up just a few times. The V call is TRBV2, the J call TRBJ2-3; unclear D gene. CDR3 length: 14 amino acids. Germline values: CDR1 SNHLY, CDR2 FYNNEI. V was pared by 4 bases and J by 1 base, with 9 bases between. For the CDR3, the DNA is TGTGCCAGCAGTGCGGCTTTGGGCACAGATACGCAGTATTTT. Residues: CASSAALGTDTQYF.

This clonotype occurred many times. The chain couples TRBV12-3 or TRBV12-4 to TRBJ1-3; TRBD1 matches at 8 bases. CDR3 length: 15 amino acids. V shed 5 bases and J 4 bases; nucleotides not matched to a gene: 7. CDR3 DNA sequence: TGTGCCAGCAGTGGACAGGGAAACTTCGGAAACACCATATATTTT. Protein sequence: CASSGQGNFGNTIYF.

This clonotype was seen only a few times. The chain has TRBV11-2 and TRBJ2-7, with 13 positions matching TRBD2. Germline assignment: CDR1 SGHAT and CDR2 FQNNGV. The CDR3 runs to 16 residues. V gave up 2 bases and J gave up 4 bases; unmatched junction bases: 5. CDR3: CASSLRLAGGWYEQYF. The CDR3 region has the DNA TGTGCCAGCAGCTTAAGACTAGCGGGGGGTTGGTACGAGCAGTACTTC.

This chain links TRBV20-1 with TRBJ2-1; D unclear. The germline V gene encodes CDR1 DFQATT and CDR2 SNEGSKA (reference sequence). V lost 6 bases to trimming and J lost 5 bases, with 8 bases between them. The CDR3 spans 11 residues. CDR3 nucleotides: TGCAGTGCCCAAGAACACAATGAGCAGTTCTTC. Translation: CSAQEHNEQFF.

This clonotype was detected only a few times. The V gene is TRBV24-1, the J gene TRBJ2-2; 8 nucleotides line up with TRBD2. This CDR3 has 16 residues. V shed 1 base and J 6 bases; nucleotides not matched to a gene: 6. The V gene's germline CDR1 is KGHDR and CDR2 SFDVKD. This CDR3 reads CATSDFSGSSAGELFF. The CDR3 DNA sequence: TGTGCCACCAGTGATTTCAGCGGGAGCTCGGCCGGGGAGCTGTTTTTT.

The rearrangement uses TRBV5-1 and TRBJ2-7; maybe TRBD1 (6 bases). The germline CDR1 and CDR2 sequences are SGHRS and YFSETQ. The CDR3 spans 15 residues. The V end lost 4 bases, the J end lost 0 bases, and 14 bases lay between the germline ends. This CDR3 is CASSHRDINSYEQYF. The CDR3 DNA sequence: TGCGCCAGCAGCCACCGGGACATAAACTCCTACGAGCAGTACTTC. The full variable domain, rest sourced from reference TRBV5-1 and TRBJ2-7, is KAGVTQTPRYLIKTRGQQVTLSCSPISGHRSVSWYQQTPGQGLQFLFEYFSETQRNKGNFPGRFSGRQFSNSRSEMNVSTLELGDSALYLCASSHRDINSYEQYFGPGTRLTVT.

Many counts were recorded for this clonotype. V usage is TRBV6-2 or TRBV6-3 and J usage is TRBJ2-2, with a possible D match to TRBD1 (5 bases). The germline CDR1 and CDR2 sequences are MNHEY and SVGEGT. Trimming removed 4 bases from V and 3 bases from J, with 18 bases in between. The CDR3 extends over 17 amino acids. The CDR3 coding sequence is TGTGCCAGCAGTTCTAGGGTCCAGGGAAAGTACACCGGGGAGCTGTTTTTT. Translated: CASSSRVQGKYTGELFF.